This TCR beta chain is drawn from a study of blood T cell repertoires in COVID-19. Study background: Specimens from acute and convalescent COVID-19 originated in the United States, Italy and Spain.

Using immunoSEQ multiplex PCR, the repertoire was profiled, and TCRdb retains in-frame clones only, with some absent. The sample carries roughly 380,000 clones, about 90% recorded once. Participants were aged about 18 to 89 years from 24 US areas. The sequenced material came from PBMCs or T cells enriched from blood (not recorded which). This sequence originates from a man aged 25-45 years who had recovered from COVID-19.

CDR3 amino acids: CASGPGTQQETQYF. CDR3 DNA: TGTGCCAGCGGACCCGGGACACAACAAGAGACCCAGTACTTC. The chain carries TRBV7-2 and TRBJ2-5; TRBD1 might be the D (6 bases). Trimming removed 8 bases at V and 2 bases at J, with 15 bases between. In germline, CDR1 is SGHTA, CDR2 FQGNSA. The CDR3 is 14 amino acids.